A selection of T cell receptor beta chains follows, all from one sample in a study of T cells after somatic rescue of genetic block. The table came from immunoSEQ multiplex PCR; TCRdb's copy has only in-frame clones and leaves some out. The sample yields 55,000 to 70,000 clones, 85% to 95% seen once. Source material: peripheral blood mononuclear cells (PBMCs). These receptors were obtained from a middle-aged man. CDR3s include the opening cysteine and the closing phenylalanine or tryptophan. The order of the fields is D gene, V gene, J gene, clone size, CDR3 protein, CDR3 DNA. A D gene is named only where the DNA matches it firmly. For some rows the clone size is stated as once, few or many, or as a class when expanded; others skip it.

D gene: NA
V gene: TRBV29-1
J gene: TRBJ1-2
clone size: NA
CDR3 protein: CSVPSRVEGGYTF
CDR3 DNA: TGCAGCGTCCCCTCCCGGGTCGAGGGTGGCTACACCTTC

D gene: NA
V gene: TRBV27
J gene: TRBJ2-6
clone size: NA
CDR3 protein: CASSFHVSGANVLTF
CDR3 DNA: TGTGCCAGCAGCTTCCATGTCTCTGGGGCCAACGTCCTGACTTTC

D gene: NA
V gene: TRBV6-6
J gene: TRBJ1-6
clone size: NA
CDR3 protein: CAIVQGWNSPLHF
CDR3 DNA: TGTGCCATCGTACAGGGTTGGAATTCACCCCTCCACTTT

D gene: TRBD1
V gene: TRBV6-4
J gene: TRBJ2-2
clone size: NA
CDR3 protein: CASKGTATGTGELFF
CDR3 DNA: TGTGCCAGCAAGGGGACAGCGACTGGCACCGGGGAGCTGTTTTTT

D gene: NA
V gene: TRBV6-5
J gene: TRBJ2-3
clone size: NA
CDR3 protein: CASSYPGTDTQYF
CDR3 DNA: TGTGCCAGCAGTTACCCAGGCACAGATACGCAGTATTTT

D gene: TRBD2
V gene: TRBV5-6
J gene: TRBJ2-1
clone size: once
CDR3 protein: CASSWRTSINEQFF
CDR3 DNA: TGTGCCAGCAGCTGGCGGACTAGCATTAATGAGCAGTTCTTC

D gene: TRBD2
V gene: TRBV7-2
J gene: TRBJ2-7
clone size: NA
CDR3 protein: CASSSIYSGGRYEQYF
CDR3 DNA: TGTGCCAGCAGCTCAATCTACTCGGGGGGGAGGTACGAGCAGTACTTC

D gene: NA
V gene: TRBV9
J gene: TRBJ2-1
clone size: NA
CDR3 protein: CASSGGTSQGGLSFDEQFF
CDR3 DNA: TGTGCCAGCAGCGGGGGCACCTCACAGGGCGGTCTCTCCTTTGATGAGCAGTTCTTC

D gene: NA
V gene: TRBV10-3
J gene: TRBJ1-3
clone size: NA
CDR3 protein: CAISGGGFSGNTIYF
CDR3 DNA: TGTGCCATCAGTGGGGGCGGCTTCTCTGGAAACACCATATATTTT

D gene: TRBD1
V gene: TRBV5-6
J gene: TRBJ1-1
clone size: NA
CDR3 protein: CASSLAGGQGSEAFF
CDR3 DNA: TGTGCCAGCAGCTTGGCCGGGGGACAGGGATCCGAAGCTTTCTTT

D gene: TRBD1
V gene: TRBV15
J gene: TRBJ2-3
clone size: NA
CDR3 protein: CATSRGPGQGTDTQYF
CDR3 DNA: TGTGCCACCAGCAGAGGCCCGGGACAGGGCACAGATACGCAGTATTTT

D gene: NA
V gene: TRBV5-1
J gene: TRBJ1-1
clone size: NA
CDR3 protein: CASSSWVGRTTEAFF
CDR3 DNA: TGCGCCAGCAGCTCTTGGGTGGGGAGAACCACTGAAGCTTTCTTT

D gene: NA
V gene: TRBV7-9
J gene: TRBJ1-1
clone size: NA
CDR3 protein: CASSLPRGGTEAFF
CDR3 DNA: TGTGCCAGCAGCTTACCTCGTGGGGGAACTGAAGCTTTCTTT

D gene: NA
V gene: TRBV19
J gene: TRBJ1-1
clone size: few
CDR3 protein: CASSIFRVAEAFF
CDR3 DNA: TGTGCCAGTAGTATATTTCGAGTGGCTGAAGCTTTCTTT

D gene: NA
V gene: TRBV2
J gene: TRBJ2-6
clone size: NA
CDR3 protein: CASRTDSSGANVLTF
CDR3 DNA: TGTGCCAGCAGAACCGACAGTTCTGGGGCCAACGTCCTGACTTTC

D gene: NA
V gene: TRBV19
J gene: TRBJ1-2
clone size: NA
CDR3 protein: CASSITENYGYTF
CDR3 DNA: TGTGCCAGTAGTATTACAGAGAACTATGGCTACACCTTC

D gene: NA
V gene: TRBV30
J gene: TRBJ1-1
clone size: NA
CDR3 protein: CAWSNSGRAFF
CDR3 DNA: TGTGCCTGGAGTAACAGTGGTAGGGCTTTCTTT

D gene: TRBD2
V gene: TRBV5-1
J gene: TRBJ2-1
clone size: NA
CDR3 protein: CASRQDGTSSYNEQFF
CDR3 DNA: TGCGCCAGCAGACAAGATGGGACTAGCTCCTACAATGAGCAGTTCTTC

D gene: NA
V gene: TRBV20-1
J gene: TRBJ2-3
clone size: NA
CDR3 protein: CSAFSHTQYF
CDR3 DNA: TGCAGTGCTTTCTCACATACGCAGTATTTT

D gene: TRBD2
V gene: TRBV4-3
J gene: TRBJ2-3
clone size: NA
CDR3 protein: CASSQGGTSSSTDTQYF
CDR3 DNA: TGCGCCAGCAGCCAAGGAGGGACTAGCTCTAGCACAGATACGCAGTATTTT

D gene: NA
V gene: TRBV5-6
J gene: TRBJ2-1
clone size: NA
CDR3 protein: CASRPSYRSYNEQFF
CDR3 DNA: TGTGCCAGCAGGCCCAGCTACCGCTCCTACAATGAGCAGTTCTTC

D gene: TRBD2
V gene: TRBV6-6
J gene: TRBJ2-1
clone size: NA
CDR3 protein: CASTPSGGYNEQFF
CDR3 DNA: TGTGCCAGCACCCCTAGCGGGGGCTACAATGAGCAGTTCTTC

D gene: NA
V gene: TRBV7-9
J gene: TRBJ2-7
clone size: NA
CDR3 protein: CASSGGLDEQYF
CDR3 DNA: TGTGCCAGCAGCGGGGGCCTAGATGAGCAGTACTTC

D gene: NA
V gene: TRBV5-4
J gene: TRBJ2-7
clone size: NA
CDR3 protein: CASRDSSYEQYF
CDR3 DNA: TGTGCCAGCAGAGACAGTTCCTACGAGCAGTACTTC

D gene: TRBD1
V gene: TRBV28
J gene: TRBJ1-1
clone size: NA
CDR3 protein: CASSQRPPGGRITEAFF
CDR3 DNA: TGTGCCAGCAGTCAGAGGCCCCCAGGGGGAAGGATCACTGAAGCTTTCTTT

D gene: NA
V gene: TRBV18
J gene: TRBJ2-5
clone size: NA
CDR3 protein: CASSPTGQETQYF
CDR3 DNA: TGTGCCAGCTCACCAACGGGTCAAGAGACCCAGTACTTC

D gene: NA
V gene: TRBV5-1
J gene: TRBJ1-4
clone size: NA
CDR3 protein: CASRGAANEKLFF
CDR3 DNA: TGCGCCAGCAGGGGGGCAGCTAATGAAAAACTGTTTTTT

D gene: TRBD1
V gene: TRBV27
J gene: TRBJ2-1
clone size: NA
CDR3 protein: CASSSGTEDYNEQFF
CDR3 DNA: TGTGCCAGCAGTTCCGGGACAGAAGACTACAATGAGCAGTTCTTC

D gene: NA
V gene: TRBV5-1
J gene: TRBJ1-5
clone size: NA
CDR3 protein: CASSPGGNNQPQHF
CDR3 DNA: TGCGCCAGCAGCCCCGGGGGGAACAATCAGCCCCAGCATTTT

D gene: TRBD1
V gene: TRBV2
J gene: TRBJ2-7
clone size: NA
CDR3 protein: CASSRDRGYTYEQYF
CDR3 DNA: TGTGCCAGCAGTCGAGACAGGGGTTACACTTACGAGCAGTACTTC

D gene: TRBD1
V gene: TRBV6-5
J gene: TRBJ2-3
clone size: NA
CDR3 protein: CASSRTGGATDTQYF
CDR3 DNA: TGTGCCAGCAGTCGAACAGGGGGCGCCACAGATACGCAGTATTTT

D gene: TRBD2
V gene: TRBV19
J gene: TRBJ2-3
clone size: NA
CDR3 protein: CASSRKGLAGSTDTQYF
CDR3 DNA: TGTGCCAGTAGTAGAAAGGGACTAGCGGGAAGCACAGATACGCAGTATTTT

D gene: NA
V gene: TRBV7-9
J gene: TRBJ2-1
clone size: NA
CDR3 protein: CASSFGNNEQFF
CDR3 DNA: TGTGCCAGCAGCTTTGGGAACAATGAGCAGTTCTTC

D gene: NA
V gene: TRBV7-9
J gene: TRBJ1-4
clone size: NA
CDR3 protein: CASSFGGLNEKLFF
CDR3 DNA: TGTGCCAGCAGCTTTGGAGGGCTCAATGAAAAACTGTTTTTT

D gene: NA
V gene: TRBV15
J gene: TRBJ2-7
clone size: once
CDR3 protein: CATSRDREAAYEQYF
CDR3 DNA: TGTGCCACCAGCAGAGACAGGGAGGCCGCCTACGAGCAGTACTTC

D gene: TRBD1
V gene: TRBV5-4
J gene: TRBJ1-2
clone size: NA
CDR3 protein: CASSSGTGDGYTF
CDR3 DNA: TGTGCCAGCAGCTCCGGGACAGGGGATGGCTACACCTTC